The 7 T cell receptor beta chains listed next were all sequenced from one sample in a study of control samples from healthy donors and cancer patients. Generated by immunoSEQ multiplex PCR, the TCRdb table keeps only in-frame clones and is missing some. This table holds roughly 76,000 clones, 94% found once. The sample taken for sequencing was blood. These receptors were obtained from a middle-aged woman in good health.

This CDR3 is CAWNKYGYTF. The CDR3, as DNA: TGTGCCTGGAATAAGTATGGCTACACCTTC. V is TRBV30 and J is TRBJ1-2; D is unclear. This CDR3 region has 10 residues. Deletions cut 4 bases from V and 5 bases from J, with 5 bases between. From germline, CDR1 is GTSNPN and CDR2 SVGIG (reference sequence). Combining the CDR3 with reference TRBV30 and TRBJ1-2 gives the whole variable domain SQTIHQWPATLVQPVGSPLSLECTVEGTSNPNLYWYRQAAGRGLQLLFYSVGIGQISSEVPQNLSASRPQDRQFILSSKKLLLSDSGFYLCAWNKYGYTFGSGTRLTVV.

This chain uses TRBV11-3 with TRBJ2-3, with TRBD2 identical over 9 bases. CDR1 is SGHNT, CDR2 YENEEA, per germline. After removal of 5 bases from V and 3 bases from J, the junction contained 6 bases not matched to a gene. The CDR3 covers 15 residues. The CDR3 nucleotides read TGTGCCAGCAGCCCCGGAAGCGGGAGGACAGATACGCAGTATTTT. Residues: CASSPGSGRTDTQYF.

This sequence joins TRBV19 and TRBJ1-2; D remains unclear. CDR3 length: 11 residues. V was shortened by 3 bases and J by 5 bases, with 4 bases between the two germline ends. CDR1 and CDR2 from the germline V gene are LNHDA and SQIVND (reference sequence). CDR3 residues: CASSIGYGYTF. The CDR3 region has the DNA TGTGCCAGTAGTATTGGATATGGCTACACCTTC. The variable domain in full, completed from reference TRBV19 and TRBJ1-2, reads DGGITQSPKYLFRKEGQNVTLSCEQNLNHDAMYWYRQDPGQGLRLIYYSQIVNDFQKGDIAEGYSVSREKKESFPLTVTSAQKNPTAFYLCASSIGYGYTFGSGTRLTVV.

This CDR3 is CASSFLENTEAFF. The CDR3 region has the DNA TGTGCCAGCAGCTTTCTGGAGAACACTGAAGCTTTCTTT. The chain joins TRBV5-4 to TRBJ1-1; D is ambiguous. V was clipped by 2 bases and J by 1 base, with 6 bases between them. The CDR3 runs 13 residues. The germline V gene encodes CDR1 SGHNT and CDR2 YYREEE (reference sequence).

The chain has TRBV5-8 and TRBJ2-7; D remains unclear. V was trimmed by 2 bases and J by 1 base, leaving 7 bases between them. The CDR3 is made up of 13 amino acids. Germline V CDR1 and CDR2: SGHTS, YDEGEE. As DNA, the CDR3 is TGTGCCAGCAGCTTTGGGGAATCCTACGAGCAGTACTTC. Translation: CASSFGESYEQYF.

This clone was counted once. This chain connects TRBV15 to TRBJ2-2; 7 bases line up with TRBD2. Germline loops: CDR1 LNHNV, CDR2 YYDKDF (reference sequence). The CDR3 has 20 residues. Losses at the gene ends were 5 bases for V and 1 base for J; bases not matched to a gene: 19. The CDR3, as DNA: TGTGCCACCAGCGGATACCCCACCGGGCTTGCGGGGGAGAACACCGGGGAGCTGTTTTTT. Its protein is CATSGYPTGLAGENTGELFF.

The rearrangement uses TRBV6-5 and TRBJ1-6; D might be TRBD1 (6 bases). The germline V gene encodes CDR1 MNHEY and CDR2 SVGAGI. The CDR3 sequence is 16 residues long. V was pared by 2 bases and J by 1 base, with 9 bases between. The CDR3 sequence is CASSYTTGSYNSPLHF. In DNA, the CDR3 is TGTGCCAGCAGTTACACTACAGGGTCCTATAATTCACCCCTCCACTTT.